The 9 T cell receptor beta chains below all came from one sample that was sequenced in a study of cytomegalovirus exposure and HLA in healthy donors. Primers for the PCR totalled 60 Vbeta and 13 Jbeta. TCRdb keeps only in-frame clones here, not all; method: immunoSEQ multiplex PCR. The sample holds more than 55,000 clones, 74% seen once. Input material: PBMCs. Receptors originate from an older woman in good health and CMV-seropositive.

This chain joins TRBV6-5 and TRBJ1-1; the D gene is possibly TRBD1 (6 bases). CDR3 length equals 14 residues. Trimming removed 8 bases from V and 2 bases from J, with 15 bases in between. The germline CDR1 and CDR2 sequences are MNHEY and SVGAGI. The CDR3 region is CASGFGTLNTEAFF. In nucleotides, the CDR3 is TGTGCCAGCGGATTCGGGACACTTAACACTGAAGCTTTCTTT.

The chain carries TRBV19 and TRBJ1-2, with 7 bases lining up with TRBD1. The CDR3 sequence is 13 residues long. V shed 7 bases, J shed 7 bases, and the junction held 9 bases outside the gene matches. CDR1 LNHDA and CDR2 SQIVND come from the germline V gene (reference sequence). CDR3 in DNA: TGTGCCAGTACCTACAGACAGGGAGGTGGCTACACCTTC. Translating it yields CASTYRQGGGYTF.

The chain links TRBV18 to TRBJ1-1; a weak D match, TRBD1 (6 bases). This CDR3 comprises 14 residues. Germline V gene data show CDR1 as KGHSH and CDR2 as LQKENI. Between the trimmed V and J ends, which lost 3 bases and 1 base, there was a span of 9 bases. CDR3 sequence: CASSPRTENTEAFF. The CDR3 coding sequence is TGTGCCAGCTCACCGAGGACAGAGAACACTGAAGCTTTCTTT.

This clone was picked up a small number of times. The chain has TRBV6-1 and TRBJ2-1, with 9 nucleotides matching TRBD1. The CDR3 has 15 amino acids. CDR1 is MNHNS and CDR2 is SASEGT in the germline V gene. V lost 8 bases to trimming and J lost 7 bases; unmatched junction nucleotides: 12. The CDR3 sequence: CASGGTGKGKNEQFF. CDR3 nucleotide sequence: TGTGCCAGCGGAGGGACAGGGAAGGGAAAAAATGAGCAGTTCTTC.

The gene calls are TRBV7-9 and TRBJ2-3; tentative D call: TRBD2 (6 bases). V was clipped by 7 bases and J by 4 bases, with 18 bases between them. Germline CDR1 reads SEHNR; CDR2 reads FQNEAQ (reference sequence). This CDR3 comprises 15 residues. CDR3 protein: CASNEGLTMADTQYF. The CDR3 coding sequence is TGTGCCAGCAACGAGGGACTTACGATGGCAGATACGCAGTATTTT.

This clone is a singleton in its sample. V is TRBV2 and J is TRBJ1-2, with D hard to call. Germline V lookup: CDR1 SNHLY, CDR2 FYNNEI. Trimming removed 3 bases at V and 4 bases at J, with 6 bases between. The CDR3 totals 12 residues. CDR3: CASSDGTYGYTF. The CDR3 DNA reads TGTGCCAGCAGTGACGGTACCTATGGCTACACCTTC.

CDR3 region: CASSLNGAGVASYEQYF. CDR3 bases: TGTGCCAGCAGTTTAAATGGGGCGGGAGTGGCATCCTACGAGCAGTACTTC. The chain combines TRBV27 with TRBJ2-7, with 7 bases lining up with TRBD2. From germline, CDR1 is MNHEY and CDR2 SMNVEV (reference sequence). V dropped 2 bases and J dropped 1; count of bases not matched to a gene: 11. The CDR3 loop spans 17 amino acids.

The genes are TRBV5-1 and TRBJ2-1; 8 nucleotides match TRBD2. V was pared by 0 bases and J by 7 bases, with 9 bases of the junction left unmatched. The CDR3 covers 16 residues. Per the germline V gene, CDR1 is SGHRS and CDR2 is YFSETQ. The CDR3 loop reads CASSLAGGLVFNEQFF. CDR3 nucleotide sequence: TGCGCCAGCAGCTTGGCGGGGGGGCTGGTTTTTAATGAGCAGTTCTTC.

The CDR3 DNA reads TGCGCCAGCAGCCAGGGGACGGGACTAGCGGGGGACACCGGGGAGCTGTTTTTT. Amino acids: CASSQGTGLAGDTGELFF. This chain uses TRBV4-1 with TRBJ2-2; 14 bases fit TRBD2. V was clipped by 3 bases and J by 3 bases; unmatched bases: 6. CDR1 and CDR2 (germline): MGHRA, YSYEKL. The length of the CDR3 is 18 residues.